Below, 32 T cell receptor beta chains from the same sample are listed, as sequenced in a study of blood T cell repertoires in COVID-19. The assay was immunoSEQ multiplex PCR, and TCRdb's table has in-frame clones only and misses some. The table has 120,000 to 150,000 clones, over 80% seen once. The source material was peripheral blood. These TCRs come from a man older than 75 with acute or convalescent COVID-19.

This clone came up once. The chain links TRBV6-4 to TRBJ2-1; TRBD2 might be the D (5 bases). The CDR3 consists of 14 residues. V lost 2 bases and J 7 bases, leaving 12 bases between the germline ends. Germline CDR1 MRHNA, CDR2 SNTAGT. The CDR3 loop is CASSDQWRGNEQFF. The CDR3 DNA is TGTGCCAGCAGTGACCAATGGAGAGGGAATGAGCAGTTCTTC.

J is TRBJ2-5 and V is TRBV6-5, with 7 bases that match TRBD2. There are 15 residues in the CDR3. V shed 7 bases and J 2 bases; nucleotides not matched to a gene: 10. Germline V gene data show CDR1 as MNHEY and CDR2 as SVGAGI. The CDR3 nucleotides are TGTGCCAGCAAGTATGGGTCTAGCGGACAAGAGACCCAGTACTTC. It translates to CASKYGSSGQETQYF.

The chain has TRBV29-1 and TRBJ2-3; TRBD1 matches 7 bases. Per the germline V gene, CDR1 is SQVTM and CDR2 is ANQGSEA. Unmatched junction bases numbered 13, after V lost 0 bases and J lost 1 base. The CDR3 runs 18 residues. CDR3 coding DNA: TGCAGCGTTGAAGAGCCACTAACCAGGGACAGCGGCACAGATACGCAGTATTTT. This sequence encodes CSVEEPLTRDSGTDTQYF.

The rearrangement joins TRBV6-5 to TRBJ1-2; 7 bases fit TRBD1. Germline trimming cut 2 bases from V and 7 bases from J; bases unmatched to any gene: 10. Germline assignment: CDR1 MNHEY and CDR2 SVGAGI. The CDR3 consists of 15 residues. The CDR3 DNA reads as TGTGCCAGCAGTTACGAAGGGGGCGAGGTCGGTGGCTACACCTTC. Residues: CASSYEGGEVGGYTF.

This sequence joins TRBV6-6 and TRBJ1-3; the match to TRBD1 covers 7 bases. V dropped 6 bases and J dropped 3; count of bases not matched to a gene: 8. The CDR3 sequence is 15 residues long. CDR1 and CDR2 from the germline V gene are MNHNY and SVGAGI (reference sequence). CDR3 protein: CASRVTGDGGNTIYF. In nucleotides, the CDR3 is TGTGCCAGCAGGGTAACAGGGGATGGTGGAAACACCATATATTTT.

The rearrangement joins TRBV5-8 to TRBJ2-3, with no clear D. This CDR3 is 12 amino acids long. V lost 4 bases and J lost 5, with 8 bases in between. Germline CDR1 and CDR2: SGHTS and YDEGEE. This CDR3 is CASSPTRDTQYF. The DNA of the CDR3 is TGTGCCAGCAGCCCAACGAGAGATACGCAGTATTTT.

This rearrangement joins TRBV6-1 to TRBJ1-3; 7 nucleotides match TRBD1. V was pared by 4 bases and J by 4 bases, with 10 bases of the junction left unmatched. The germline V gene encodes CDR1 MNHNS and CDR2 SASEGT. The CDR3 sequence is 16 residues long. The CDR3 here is CASSGTSDRAGNTIYF. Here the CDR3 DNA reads TGTGCCAGCAGTGGTACTTCCGACAGGGCCGGAAACACCATATATTTT.

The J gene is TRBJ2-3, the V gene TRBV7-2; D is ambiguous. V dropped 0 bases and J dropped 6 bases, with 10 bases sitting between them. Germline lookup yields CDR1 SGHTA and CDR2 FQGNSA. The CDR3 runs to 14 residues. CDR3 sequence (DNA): TGTGCCAGCAGCTTAGCTCCGAGATCGGATACGCAGTATTTT. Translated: CASSLAPRSDTQYF.

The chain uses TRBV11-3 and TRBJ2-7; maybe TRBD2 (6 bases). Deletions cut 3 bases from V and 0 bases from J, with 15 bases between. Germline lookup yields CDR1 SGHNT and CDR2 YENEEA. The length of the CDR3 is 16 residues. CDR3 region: CASSLGEVTVSYEQYF. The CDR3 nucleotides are TGTGCCAGCAGCTTGGGGGAGGTGACGGTCTCCTACGAGCAGTACTTC.

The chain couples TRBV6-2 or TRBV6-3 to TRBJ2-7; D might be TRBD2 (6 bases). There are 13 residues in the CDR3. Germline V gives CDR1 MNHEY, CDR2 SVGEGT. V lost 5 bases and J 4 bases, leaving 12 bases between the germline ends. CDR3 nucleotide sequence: TGTGCCAGCAGTATCCTGGGGGGTTACGAGCAGTACTTC. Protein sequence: CASSILGGYEQYF.

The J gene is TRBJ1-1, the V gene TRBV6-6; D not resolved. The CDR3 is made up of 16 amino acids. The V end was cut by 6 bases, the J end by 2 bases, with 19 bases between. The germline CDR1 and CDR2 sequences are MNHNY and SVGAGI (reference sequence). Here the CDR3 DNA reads TGTGCCAGCAGCACATCCTCGACATACCGAAACACTGAAGCTTTCTTT. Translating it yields CASSTSSTYRNTEAFF.

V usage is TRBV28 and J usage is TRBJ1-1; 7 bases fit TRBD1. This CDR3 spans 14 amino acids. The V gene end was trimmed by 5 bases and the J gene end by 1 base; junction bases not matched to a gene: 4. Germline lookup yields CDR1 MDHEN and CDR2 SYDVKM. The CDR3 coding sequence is TGTGCCAGCAGTACGGGACAGCCGAACACTGAAGCTTTCTTT. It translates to CASSTGQPNTEAFF.

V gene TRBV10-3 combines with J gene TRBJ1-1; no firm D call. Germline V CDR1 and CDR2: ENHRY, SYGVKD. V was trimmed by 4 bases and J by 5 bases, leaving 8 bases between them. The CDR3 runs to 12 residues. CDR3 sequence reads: CAISASRTEAFF. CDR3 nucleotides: TGTGCCATCAGTGCGAGCAGGACTGAAGCTTTCTTT.

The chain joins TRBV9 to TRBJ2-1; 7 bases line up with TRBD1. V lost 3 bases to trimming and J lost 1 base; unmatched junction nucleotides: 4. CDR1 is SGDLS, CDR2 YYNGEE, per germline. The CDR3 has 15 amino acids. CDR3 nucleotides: TGTGCCAGCAGCGCGGACAGGCAATCCTACAATGAGCAGTTCTTC. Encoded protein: CASSADRQSYNEQFF. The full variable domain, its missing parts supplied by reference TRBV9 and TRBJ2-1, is DSGVTQTPKHLITATGQRVTLRCSPRSGDLSVYWYQQSLDQGLQFLIQYYNGEERAKGNILERFSAQQFPDLHSELNLSSLELGDSALYFCASSADRQSYNEQFFGPGTRLTVL.

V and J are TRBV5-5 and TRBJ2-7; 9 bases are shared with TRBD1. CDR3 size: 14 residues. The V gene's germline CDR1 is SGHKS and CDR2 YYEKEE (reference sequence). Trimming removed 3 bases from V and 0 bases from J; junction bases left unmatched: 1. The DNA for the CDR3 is TGTGCCAGCAGCTCACAGGGGGCCTCCTACGAGCAGTACTTC. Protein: CASSSQGASYEQYF.

The chain's CDR3 is CASSFRGGNGYTF. DNA of the CDR3: TGTGCCAGCAGCTTTAGGGGGGGGAATGGCTACACCTTC. V gene TRBV27 combines with J gene TRBJ1-2; D perhaps matches TRBD1 (6 bases). This CDR3 is built from 13 residues. The germline V gene has CDR1 MNHEY and CDR2 SMNVEV (reference sequence). Trimming shortened V by 6 bases and J by 6 bases, and 14 bases separated the two germline ends.

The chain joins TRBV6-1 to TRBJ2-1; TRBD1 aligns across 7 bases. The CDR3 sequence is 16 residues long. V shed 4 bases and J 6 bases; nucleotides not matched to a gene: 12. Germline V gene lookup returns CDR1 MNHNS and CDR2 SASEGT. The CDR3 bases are TGTGCCAGCAGTGTCGAAGGGGGCGCGGTCGGCAATGAGCAGTTCTTC. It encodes CASSVEGGAVGNEQFF.

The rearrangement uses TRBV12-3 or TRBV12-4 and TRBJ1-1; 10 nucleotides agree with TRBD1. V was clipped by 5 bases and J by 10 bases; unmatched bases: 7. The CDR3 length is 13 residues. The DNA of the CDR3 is TGTGCCAGCAGTCGCGGGACAGGGGATGGAGCTTTCTTT. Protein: CASSRGTGDGAFF.

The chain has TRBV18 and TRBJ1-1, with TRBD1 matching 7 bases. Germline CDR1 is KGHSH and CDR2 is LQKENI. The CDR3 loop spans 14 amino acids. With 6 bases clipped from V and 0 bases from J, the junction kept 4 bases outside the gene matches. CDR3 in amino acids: CASSRTGMNTEAFF. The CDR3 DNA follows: TGTGCCAGCTCTCGGACAGGTATGAACACTGAAGCTTTCTTT. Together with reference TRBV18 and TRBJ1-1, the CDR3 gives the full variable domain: NAGVMQNPRHLVRRRGQEARLRCSPMKGHSHVYWYRQLPEEGLKFMVYLQKENIIDESGMPKERFSAEFPKEGPSILRIQQVVRGDSAAYFCASSRTGMNTEAFFGQGTRLTVV.

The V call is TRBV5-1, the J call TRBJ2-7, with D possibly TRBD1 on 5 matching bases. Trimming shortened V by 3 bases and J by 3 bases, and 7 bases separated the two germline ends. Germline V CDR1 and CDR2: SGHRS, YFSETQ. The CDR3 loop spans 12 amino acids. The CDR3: CASSWGSYEQYF. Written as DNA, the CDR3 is TGCGCCAGCAGCTGGGGCAGCTACGAGCAGTACTTC. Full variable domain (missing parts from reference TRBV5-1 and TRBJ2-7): KAGVTQTPRYLIKTRGQQVTLSCSPISGHRSVSWYQQTPGQGLQFLFEYFSETQRNKGNFPGRFSGRQFSNSRSEMNVSTLELGDSALYLCASSWGSYEQYFGPGTRLTVT.

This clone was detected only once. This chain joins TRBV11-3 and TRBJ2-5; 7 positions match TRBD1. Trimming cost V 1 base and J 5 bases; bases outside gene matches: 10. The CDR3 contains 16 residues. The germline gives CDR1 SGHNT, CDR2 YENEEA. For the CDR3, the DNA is TGTGCCAGCAGCTTAGGAGGCAGACAGGGTCAGGAGACCCAGTACTTC. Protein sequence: CASSLGGRQGQETQYF.

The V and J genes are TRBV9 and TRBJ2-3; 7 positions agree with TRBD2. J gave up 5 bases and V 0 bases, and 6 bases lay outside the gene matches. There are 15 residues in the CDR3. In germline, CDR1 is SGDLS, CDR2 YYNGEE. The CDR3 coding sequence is TGTGCCAGCAGCGTAGGCGGGAGCGGGATAGATACGCAGTATTTT. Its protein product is CASSVGGSGIDTQYF. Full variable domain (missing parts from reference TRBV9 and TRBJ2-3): DSGVTQTPKHLITATGQRVTLRCSPRSGDLSVYWYQQSLDQGLQFLIQYYNGEERAKGNILERFSAQQFPDLHSELNLSSLELGDSALYFCASSVGGSGIDTQYFGPGTRLTVL.

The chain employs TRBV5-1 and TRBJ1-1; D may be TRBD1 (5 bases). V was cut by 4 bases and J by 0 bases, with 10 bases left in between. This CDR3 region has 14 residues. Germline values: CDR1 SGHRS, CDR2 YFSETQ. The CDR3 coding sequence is TGCGCCAGCAGCGACAGCTTAGTGAACACTGAAGCTTTCTTT. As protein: CASSDSLVNTEAFF.

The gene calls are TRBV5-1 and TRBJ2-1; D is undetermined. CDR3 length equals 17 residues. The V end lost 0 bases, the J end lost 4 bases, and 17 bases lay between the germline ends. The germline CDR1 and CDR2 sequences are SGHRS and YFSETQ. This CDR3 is CASSLGRLAAYYNEQFF. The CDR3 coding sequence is TGCGCCAGCAGCTTGGGCCGGCTGGCAGCGTATTACAATGAGCAGTTCTTC.

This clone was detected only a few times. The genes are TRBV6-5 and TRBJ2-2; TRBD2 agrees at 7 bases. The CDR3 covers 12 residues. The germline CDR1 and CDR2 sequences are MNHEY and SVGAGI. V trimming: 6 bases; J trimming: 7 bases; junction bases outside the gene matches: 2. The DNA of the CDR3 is TGTGCCAGCAGGCTAGCGGTCGGGGAGCTGTTTTTT. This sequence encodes CASRLAVGELFF.

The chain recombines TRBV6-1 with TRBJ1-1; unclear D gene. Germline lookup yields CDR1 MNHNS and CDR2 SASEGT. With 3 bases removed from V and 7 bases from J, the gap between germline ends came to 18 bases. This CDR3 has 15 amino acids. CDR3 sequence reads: CASSEVPGVTSEAFF. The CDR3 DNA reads TGTGCCAGCAGTGAGGTTCCCGGGGTCACAAGTGAAGCTTTCTTT.

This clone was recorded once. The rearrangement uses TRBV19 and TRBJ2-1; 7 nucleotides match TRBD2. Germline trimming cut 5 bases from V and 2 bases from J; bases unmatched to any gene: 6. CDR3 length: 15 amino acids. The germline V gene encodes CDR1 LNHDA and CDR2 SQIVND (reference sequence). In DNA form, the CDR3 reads TGTGCCAGTAGTGGGAGGGTCCTAACCTACAATGAGCAGTTCTTC. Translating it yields CASSGRVLTYNEQFF.

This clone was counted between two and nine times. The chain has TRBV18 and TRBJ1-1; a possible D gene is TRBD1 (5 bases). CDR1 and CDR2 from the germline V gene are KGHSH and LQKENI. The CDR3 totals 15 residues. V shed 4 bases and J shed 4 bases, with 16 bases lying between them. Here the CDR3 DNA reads TGTGCCAGCTCACTCCAAGGTTGGGGGGGCACTGAAGCTTTCTTT. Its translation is CASSLQGWGGTEAFF.

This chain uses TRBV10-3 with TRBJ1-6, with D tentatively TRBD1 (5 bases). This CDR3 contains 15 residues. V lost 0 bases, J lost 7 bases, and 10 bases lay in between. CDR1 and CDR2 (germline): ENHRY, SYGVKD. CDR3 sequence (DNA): TGTGCCATCAGTGAGTCGACAGACCCAAATTCACCCCTCCACTTT. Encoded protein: CAISESTDPNSPLHF.

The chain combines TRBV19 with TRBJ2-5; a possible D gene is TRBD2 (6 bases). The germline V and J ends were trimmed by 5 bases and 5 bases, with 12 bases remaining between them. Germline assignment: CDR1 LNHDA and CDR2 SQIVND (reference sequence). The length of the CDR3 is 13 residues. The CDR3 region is CASSRRGWETQYF. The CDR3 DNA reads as TGTGCCAGTAGTCGCCGGGGGTGGGAGACCCAGTACTTC.

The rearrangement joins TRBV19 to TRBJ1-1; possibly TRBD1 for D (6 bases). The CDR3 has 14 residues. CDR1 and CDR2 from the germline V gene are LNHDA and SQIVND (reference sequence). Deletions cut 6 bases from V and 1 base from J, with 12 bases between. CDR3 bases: TGTGCCAGTAGGCAACCGGGACAGAACACTGAAGCTTTCTTT. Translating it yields CASRQPGQNTEAFF.

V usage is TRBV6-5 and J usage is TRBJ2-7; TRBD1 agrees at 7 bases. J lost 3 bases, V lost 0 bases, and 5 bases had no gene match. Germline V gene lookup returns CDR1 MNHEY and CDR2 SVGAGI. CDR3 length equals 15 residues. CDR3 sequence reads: CASSYSGTAVYEQYF. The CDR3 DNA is TGTGCCAGCAGTTACTCGGGGACAGCAGTCTACGAGCAGTACTTC.